Presented here are 26 T cell receptor beta chains from one specimen sequenced in a study of blood T cell repertoires in COVID-19. Generated by immunoSEQ multiplex PCR, the TCRdb table keeps only in-frame clones and is missing some. The table includes some 45,000 clones, 91% detected once. The sample consisted of peripheral blood. These receptor sequences come from a man aged 70 or older with active COVID-19.

The rearrangement uses TRBV5-4 and TRBJ2-3; 11 nucleotides agree with TRBD2. Germline V CDR1 and CDR2: SGHNT, YYREEE (reference sequence). The CDR3 totals 16 residues. Trimming took 3 bases from V and 3 from J; bases not matched to a gene: 6. The CDR3 loop is CASSSGLAARTDTQYF. CDR3 DNA: TGTGCCAGCAGCTCGGGACTAGCGGCGAGGACAGATACGCAGTATTTT. Full variable domain (remainder filled in from reference TRBV5-4 and TRBJ2-3): ETGVTQSPTHLIKTRGQQVTLRCSSQSGHNTVSWYQQALGQGPQFIFQYYREEENGRGNFPPRFSGLQFPNYSSELNVNALELDDSALYLCASSSGLAARTDTQYFGPGTRLTVL.

The CDR3 DNA sequence: TGTGCCAGCAGACGGGGGGAGGTGGTACATGAGCAGTTCTTC. Its translation is CASRRGEVVHEQFF. The chain employs TRBV5-4 and TRBJ2-1; 7 positions match TRBD2. Germline CDR1 SGHNT, CDR2 YYREEE (reference sequence). J lost 8 bases, V lost 5 bases, and 10 bases had no gene match. This CDR3 comprises 14 residues.

The chain has TRBV2 and TRBJ2-3, with D possibly TRBD2 on 6 matching bases. From germline, CDR1 is SNHLY and CDR2 FYNNEI. The V end lost 3 bases, the J end lost 1 base, and 11 bases lay between the germline ends. The CDR3 length is 15 residues. The CDR3 bases are TGTGCCAGCAGTGATCCGGGAGTCGGCACAGATACGCAGTATTTT. Protein product: CASSDPGVGTDTQYF.

The chain combines TRBV6-1 with TRBJ1-2; TRBD1 aligns across 7 bases. The V gene's germline CDR1 is MNHNS and CDR2 SASEGT. The CDR3 totals 16 residues. V trimming: 3 bases; J trimming: 3 bases; junction bases outside the gene matches: 10. CDR3 DNA sequence: TGTGCCAGCAGTGATCACCAGACAGGGTTCGACTATGGCTACACCTTC. Encoded protein: CASSDHQTGFDYGYTF.

The sample holds a few counts of this clone. The chain employs TRBV28 and TRBJ1-1, with 7 bases aligning to TRBD1. The J segment lost 0 bases and the V segment lost 6 bases, leaving 1 base of the junction unmatched. The CDR3 runs to 13 residues. From germline, CDR1 is MDHEN and CDR2 SYDVKM. CDR3 sequence: CASRGQVNTEAFF. The CDR3 DNA is TGTGCCAGCAGAGGACAGGTGAACACTGAAGCTTTCTTT.

V gene TRBV9 combines with J gene TRBJ2-3; D remains ambiguous. The ends were cut back, 4 bases at V and 3 bases at J, with 6 bases in the middle. Germline loops: CDR1 SGDLS, CDR2 YYNGEE. The CDR3 has 12 amino acids. The CDR3 here is CASSPQTDTQYF. The CDR3 DNA is TGTGCCAGCAGCCCTCAGACAGATACGCAGTATTTT. Drawing the rest from reference TRBV9 and TRBJ2-3, the complete variable domain is DSGVTQTPKHLITATGQRVTLRCSPRSGDLSVYWYQQSLDQGLQFLIQYYNGEERAKGNILERFSAQQFPDLHSELNLSSLELGDSALYFCASSPQTDTQYFGPGTRLTVL.

This clone was seen a handful of times. The genes are TRBV7-2 and TRBJ2-7, with 12 nucleotides matching TRBD1. V lost 5 bases and J lost 3; bases outside the gene matches: 5. CDR3 length: 15 residues. Germline assignment: CDR1 SGHTA and CDR2 FQGNSA. The CDR3 here is CASSTGTGGLYEQYF. The CDR3 DNA is TGTGCCAGCAGCACCGGGACAGGGGGCCTCTACGAGCAGTACTTC.

The J gene is TRBJ1-2, the V gene TRBV7-9; D is perhaps TRBD1 (5 bases). With 8 bases removed from V and 1 base from J, the gap between germline ends came to 20 bases. This CDR3 is built from 16 residues. The germline gives CDR1 SEHNR, CDR2 FQNEAQ (reference sequence). CDR3 protein: CASDKLQGSFNYGYTF. The CDR3 bases are TGTGCCAGCGATAAGCTGCAGGGCTCTTTTAACTATGGCTACACCTTC.

This clone was counted a single time. V and J are TRBV5-1 and TRBJ2-1, with D perhaps matching TRBD1 (6 bases). Germline CDR1 SGHRS, CDR2 YFSETQ. Trimming removed 1 base at V and 0 bases at J, with 8 bases between. There are 15 residues in the CDR3. CDR3 coding DNA: TGCGCCAGCAGCTTGCAGGGGAACTCCTACAATGAGCAGTTCTTC. Amino acid sequence: CASSLQGNSYNEQFF.

The rearrangement joins TRBV19 to TRBJ2-4, with 10 bases lining up with TRBD1. The germline CDR1 and CDR2 sequences are LNHDA and SQIVND (reference sequence). The CDR3 has 15 residues. The V and J ends lost 7 bases and 5 bases, in that order; junction bases with no gene match: 8. CDR3 sequence reads: CASIAGTGDQNIQYF. DNA for the CDR3: TGTGCCAGTATCGCCGGGACAGGGGACCAAAACATTCAGTACTTC.

The table lists this clone with a few counts. This sequence joins TRBV10-2 and TRBJ2-2, with 9 nucleotides matching TRBD1. This CDR3 is built from 19 residues. J was trimmed by 3 bases and V by 4 bases; bases with no gene match: 15. The germline CDR1 and CDR2 sequences are WSHSY and SAAADI. This CDR3 reads CASSAGQGWWLQDTGELFF. CDR3 coding DNA: TGCGCCAGCAGTGCGGGACAGGGATGGTGGCTTCAGGACACCGGGGAGCTGTTTTTT.

The J gene is TRBJ1-3, the V gene TRBV5-6; D gene unclear. Germline CDR1 reads SGHDT; CDR2 reads YYEEEE. Trimming left V 3 bases short and J 0 bases short, with 7 bases between. The CDR3 runs 14 residues. Here the CDR3 reads CASSWASSGNTIYF. CDR3 in DNA: TGTGCCAGCAGCTGGGCGTCCTCTGGAAACACCATATATTTT.

The CDR3 region is CASSPRAGEGSPLHF. CDR3 bases: TGTGCCAGCTCACCACGGGCAGGGGAAGGTTCACCCCTCCACTTT. The gene calls are TRBV18 and TRBJ1-6, with D tentatively TRBD1 (6 bases). The CDR3 has 15 amino acids. Trimming left V 1 base short and J 9 bases short, with 13 bases between. The germline CDR1 and CDR2 sequences are KGHSH and LQKENI.

The rearrangement links TRBV5-1 to TRBJ2-1; D remains unclear. Germline-derived CDR1 and CDR2 are SGHRS and YFSETQ. Trimming took 0 bases from V and 0 from J, leaving 13 bases between them. The CDR3 is made up of 17 amino acids. Here the CDR3 reads CASSLALLTSSYNEQFF. DNA for the CDR3: TGCGCCAGCAGCTTGGCCTTACTCACGAGCTCCTACAATGAGCAGTTCTTC. Using reference TRBV5-1 and TRBJ2-1 for the parts outside the CDR3, the full variable domain is KAGVTQTPRYLIKTRGQQVTLSCSPISGHRSVSWYQQTPGQGLQFLFEYFSETQRNKGNFPGRFSGRQFSNSRSEMNVSTLELGDSALYLCASSLALLTSSYNEQFFGPGTRLTVL.

The J gene is TRBJ2-7, the V gene TRBV7-2; 9 bases are a match to TRBD1. CDR3 size: 16 residues. Germline loops: CDR1 SGHTA, CDR2 FQGNSA. Germline trimming cut 5 bases from V and 5 bases from J; bases unmatched to any gene: 13. Here the CDR3 DNA reads TGTGCCAGCAGCGCGACCACCGGGACAGGGCTCAACGAGCAGTACTTC. Translated, it gives CASSATTGTGLNEQYF.

The rearrangement uses TRBV5-1 and TRBJ2-7, with D possibly TRBD2 on 6 matching bases. Per germline, CDR1 SGHRS and CDR2 YFSETQ. The CDR3 contains 14 residues. Trimming removed 2 bases at V and 3 bases at J, with 12 bases between. The DNA for the CDR3 is TGCGCCAGCAGCTTCGGAGCGGGCCTCTACGAGCAGTACTTC. Amino acid sequence: CASSFGAGLYEQYF.

This chain uses TRBV4-1 with TRBJ2-2; 8 positions match TRBD1. Unmatched junction bases numbered 13, after V lost 6 bases and J lost 7 bases. The CDR3 is 16 amino acids. Germline CDR1 is MGHRA and CDR2 is YSYEKL. The DNA for the CDR3 is TGCGCCAGCAGACCTAGTGACAGGGGTGATCGCGGGGAGCTGTTTTTT. Its protein is CASRPSDRGDRGELFF.

The chain employs TRBV5-1 and TRBJ2-2; 7 bases fit TRBD1. The CDR3 runs 17 residues. V lost 0 bases to trimming and J lost 6 bases; unmatched junction nucleotides: 11. The germline gives CDR1 SGHRS, CDR2 YFSETQ. The CDR3 DNA reads as TGCGCCAGCAGCTTGGAGAACTACAGGGGAAACGCCGGGGAGCTGTTTTTT. Translated, it gives CASSLENYRGNAGELFF.

This clone was counted between two and nine times. The chain combines TRBV2 with TRBJ1-1; D may be TRBD1 (5 bases). The CDR3 extends over 13 amino acids. The ends were cut back, 8 bases at V and 1 base at J, with 11 bases in the middle. Germline-derived CDR1 and CDR2 are SNHLY and FYNNEI. In nucleotides, the CDR3 is TGTGCCAGCGACAGACTCCCGAACACTGAAGCTTTCTTT. Its translation is CASDRLPNTEAFF.

This rearrangement joins TRBV2 to TRBJ2-1; D unresolved. Trimming removed 5 bases from V and 6 bases from J, with 5 bases in between. The CDR3 is 11 amino acids. From germline, CDR1 is SNHLY and CDR2 FYNNEI. Here the CDR3 DNA reads TGTGCCAGCAGTTACTCCAATGAGCAGTTCTTC. Translating gives CASSYSNEQFF.

The chain has TRBV18 and TRBJ1-1; 9 bases are a match to TRBD1. Trimming cost V 2 bases and J 3 bases; bases outside gene matches: 4. This CDR3 spans 15 amino acids. Germline CDR1 is KGHSH and CDR2 is LQKENI. For the CDR3, the DNA is TGTGCCAGCTCACCAGGGACAGGGAGGCACACTGAAGCTTTCTTT. Translating gives CASSPGTGRHTEAFF.

Here the CDR3 reads CASSLRDRGDYGYTF. The CDR3, as DNA: TGTGCCAGCAGCCTTCGGGACAGGGGAGACTATGGCTACACCTTC. V is TRBV9 and J is TRBJ1-2; 10 bases fit TRBD1. V gave up 4 bases and J gave up 3 bases; unmatched junction bases: 6. The CDR3 length is 15 residues. Germline values: CDR1 SGDLS, CDR2 YYNGEE. Looking up the rest from reference TRBV9 and TRBJ1-2 gives the full variable domain: DSGVTQTPKHLITATGQRVTLRCSPRSGDLSVYWYQQSLDQGLQFLIQYYNGEERAKGNILERFSAQQFPDLHSELNLSSLELGDSALYFCASSLRDRGDYGYTFGSGTRLTVV.

The chain combines TRBV10-3 with TRBJ2-5; 7 bases align to TRBD2. Trimming removed 3 bases from V and 9 bases from J; junction bases left unmatched: 13. Germline V gives CDR1 ENHRY, CDR2 SYGVKD. This CDR3 has 15 residues. The CDR3 loop reads CAISETGLPAGAQYF. DNA for the CDR3: TGTGCCATCAGTGAAACGGGACTCCCGGCGGGGGCCCAGTACTTC.

The rearrangement links TRBV5-1 to TRBJ1-2; maybe TRBD1 (6 bases). CDR3 length: 14 amino acids. The V end was cut by 6 bases, the J end by 7 bases, with 19 bases between. Germline CDR1 SGHRS, CDR2 YFSETQ. The CDR3 coding sequence is TGCGCCAGCACCTTTGGGACAACGGAAGGTGGCTACACCTTC. Its translation is CASTFGTTEGGYTF.

The rearrangement joins TRBV11-3 to TRBJ2-1, with TRBD2 identical over 10 bases. This CDR3 spans 18 amino acids. CDR1 and CDR2 (germline): SGHNT, YENEEA. The V gene end was trimmed by 0 bases and the J gene end by 5 bases; junction bases not matched to a gene: 10. CDR3: CASSLDPPTTSGNNEQFF. In nucleotides, the CDR3 is TGTGCCAGCAGCTTAGATCCCCCCACCACTAGCGGGAACAATGAGCAGTTCTTC.

The rearrangement uses TRBV5-1 and TRBJ2-1; TRBD1 matches 12 bases. The CDR3 is 15 residues long. The germline V gene encodes CDR1 SGHRS and CDR2 YFSETQ. V was pared by 3 bases and J by 10 bases, with 8 bases of the junction left unmatched. This CDR3 reads CASSSSGTGGGEQFF. The CDR3 DNA follows: TGCGCCAGCAGCTCCTCCGGGACAGGGGGCGGCGAGCAGTTCTTC.